Sequencing of this T cell receptor beta chain was carried out in a study of T-cell memory formation after mild COVID-19 (dated by TCRdb to the early 2020s). Some background on the complete study: TCR sequence clusters from the two donors were found to be largely donor specific. T-cell clones expanding and contracting after mild COVID-19 in a couple of donors were tracked by longitudinal TCRalpha and TCRbeta repertoire sequencing. The cohort comprised two young, previously healthy adult volunteers, one female and one male.

This clonotype was seen a few times. Its antigen is still unknown. Per-nucleotide qualities are absent, and no much larger clonotype sits a single base away. The instrument given in TCRdb is Illumina NovaSeq 6000. Using 5'RACE with constant-segment primers, TCRalpha and TCRbeta cDNA libraries were constructed, with sample barcodes and unique molecular identifiers added in the process. Trizol reagent was used to extract RNA from every sample. Library amplification was performed in two PCR steps, and a second sample barcode and Illumina TruSeq adapters were introduced in the second step. Sequencing of the libraries was done on an Illumina NovaSeq, producing 2 x 150 bp paired-end reads. The source study handled its data this way. Demultiplexing of reads and collapsing into UMI-guided consensus sequences were performed with migec v1.2.7. With mixcr v2.1.11, UMI consensuses were aligned to TRA and TRB V and J templates and assembled into clonotypes. Expanded or contracted clonotypes were those called significant by both edgeR and NoisET, with noise models trained on biological replicates. For edgeR calls, the thresholds were a false discovery rate-adjusted p below 0.01 and a log2 fold-change of 1. As an exploratory analysis of dynamics, max-normalized trajectories of the 1000 most abundant clonotypes were examined by PCA with hierarchical clustering. The CD4 or CD8 phenotype of responding clones was assigned using the separately sequenced CD4+ and CD8+ repertoires. TCRdb itself trimmed the public reads at Q25 with fastp, ran MiXCR and retained productive beta chains. Rows are combined by CDR3 protein, so each entry shows the most common genes and DNA. TCRdb's processing, not the authors', yielded these V and J calls. For this sample there are 500,000 to 600,000 distinct CDR3 sequences; under 20% appear just once. Clones ranked in the top ten supply 9.5% to 15% of the sample.

What the study reported, not specific to this receptor: The second-wave clones that peaked on day 37 were not confirmed to be SARS-CoV-2 specific. Some responding clones were detected in pre-infection memory, which suggested that pre-existing cross-reactive memory T cells had joined the SARS-CoV-2 response. The study covered only a couple of mild cases, and larger cohorts including severe cases with pre-infection samples were considered necessary. Clones that contracted from day 15 to 85 showed balanced CD4/CD8 phenotypes, whereas a second wave of clones that expanded from day 15 to 37 leaned towards CD4+. Contracting CD4+ clones turned up mainly in the CM and EM memory subsets, whereas EMRA was where CD8+ clones were enriched.

PBMCs were isolated by Ficoll-Paque density gradient centrifugation. The clonotype comes from an adult woman who had mild COVID-19 (a few samples of this study predate the infection). The sample titles of this study are shuffled in the database, so cell type and time point are left out; the donor was told from shared clones. Specimen: PBMCs or a T cell subset sorted from them (not recorded which).

The nucleotide sequence is given as TGTGCCAGCAGCGTCAAAATCTCAGGGGAGCAGTACTTC. Translated, this gives CASSVKISGEQYF. The V gene is TRBV7-9 and the J gene is TRBJ2-7, and the D gene may be TRBD1, 5 bases matching. The germline V gene (reference sequence) supplies CDR1 SEHNR and CDR2 FQNEAQ. The cysteine opens and the phenylalanine closes a CDR3 of 13 amino acids. The retained sequence is limited to the CDR3, 39 bases, with the frame set at the first base. The germline ends are 15 bases apart after V is trimmed by 5 bases and J by 7 bases.